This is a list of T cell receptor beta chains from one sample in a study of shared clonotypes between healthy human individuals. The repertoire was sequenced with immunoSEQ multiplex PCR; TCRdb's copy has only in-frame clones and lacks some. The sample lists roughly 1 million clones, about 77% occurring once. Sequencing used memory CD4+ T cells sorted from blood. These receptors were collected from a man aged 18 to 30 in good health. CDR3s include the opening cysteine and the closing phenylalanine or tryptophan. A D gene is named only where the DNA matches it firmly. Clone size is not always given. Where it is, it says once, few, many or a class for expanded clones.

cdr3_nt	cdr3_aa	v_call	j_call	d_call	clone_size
TGTGCCAGCAGCTCAGGGCCTACCGGGGAGCTGTTTTTT	CASSSGPTGELFF	TRBV6-5	TRBJ2-2	.	.
TGTGCCTGGAGTCCCAATAGGAACACTGAAGCTTTCTTT	CAWSPNRNTEAFF	TRBV30	TRBJ1-1	.	few
TGCGCCAGCAGCTTACCGGCCCAGGGGGCTAAAGATACGCAGTATTTT	CASSLPAQGAKDTQYF	TRBV5-1	TRBJ2-3	TRBD1	.
TGTGCTAGTGGGGCTCCCGCGGAGGTATACAATGAGCAGTTCTTC	CASGAPAEVYNEQFF	TRBV12-5	TRBJ2-1	.	.
TGTGCCAGCAGCGCGGCGACTAGCGGCTACAATGAGCAGTTCTTC	CASSAATSGYNEQFF	TRBV9	TRBJ2-1	TRBD2	.
TGTGCCAGCAGTGCGGTTAGCGGGGGGGCCGACGAGCAGTACTTC	CASSAVSGGADEQYF	TRBV2	TRBJ2-7	TRBD2	many
TGCGCCAGCAGCTTGGCCCCTCAGCGCCAGAACACCGGGGAGCTGTTTTTT	CASSLAPQRQNTGELFF	TRBV5-1	TRBJ2-2	.	few
TGCGCCAGCAGCCCACAGGGAGGTAGCAATCAGCCCCAGCATTTT	CASSPQGGSNQPQHF	TRBV5-1	TRBJ1-5	.	.
TGTGCCAGCAGCTCCACAGGGGTGGGAACCGGGGAGCTGTTTTTT	CASSSTGVGTGELFF	TRBV5-4	TRBJ2-2	TRBD1	.
TGTGCCAGCAGCCCGGCGGGGCAAGAGACCCAGTACTTC	CASSPAGQETQYF	TRBV25-1	TRBJ2-5	.	.
TGTGCCAGCAGCTTCCGGGACAGTCCGCATGAGCAGTTCTTC	CASSFRDSPHEQFF	TRBV7-9	TRBJ2-1	TRBD1	many
TGTGCCACCAGCAGAGATTTGGGAGGGACCCCGCCCCAGCATTTT	CATSRDLGGTPPQHF	TRBV15	TRBJ1-5	.	.
TGTGCCAGCAGTCGGGGGACTAATGAAAAACTGTTTTTT	CASSRGTNEKLFF	TRBV9	TRBJ1-4	.	.
TGTGCCAGTAGTATAGATAGACAGGGATATCAGCCCCAGCATTTT	CASSIDRQGYQPQHF	TRBV19	TRBJ1-5	TRBD1	.
TGTGCCAGCAGCTTGGGGGGCACCACTAATGAAAAACTGTTTTTT	CASSLGGTTNEKLFF	TRBV5-4	TRBJ1-4	.	once
TGTGCCAGCAGTCCAACAGGGATACTAGAAGCAGATACGCAGTATTTT	CASSPTGILEADTQYF	TRBV2	TRBJ2-3	.	.
TGTGCCAGAAGCCCATCGGCGACAGGGGGCTACGAGCAGTACTTC	CARSPSATGGYEQYF	TRBV5-3	TRBJ2-7	TRBD1	.
TGCGCCAGCAGCCTCACGGGACAGGATAATGAAAAACTGTTTTTT	CASSLTGQDNEKLFF	TRBV5-1	TRBJ1-4	TRBD1	.
TGTGCCTCGACCCGCGGCATCTATGGCTACACCTTC	CASTRGIYGYTF	TRBV30	TRBJ1-2	.	.
TGCGCCAGCAGGACCTCCGGGACTAGCGGATACAATGAGCAGTTCTTC	CASRTSGTSGYNEQFF	TRBV10-2	TRBJ2-1	TRBD2	.
TGTGCCAGCAGCCCGGAGTCAGTGGGTCAGCCCCAGCATTTT	CASSPESVGQPQHF	TRBV6-4	TRBJ1-5	.	few
TGTGCCATCAGGTCGGGAGATGAAGCTTTCTTT	CAIRSGDEAFF	TRBV10-3	TRBJ1-1	.	.
TGTGCCAGCAGCCTCAACACGGGAGTCCTTCACAATGAGCAGTTCTTC	CASSLNTGVLHNEQFF	TRBV7-9	TRBJ2-1	.	.
TGTGCCAGCAGTATGACTAGCGGGGCTCCTCAAGAGACCCAGTACTTC	CASSMTSGAPQETQYF	TRBV5-4	TRBJ2-5	TRBD2	.
TGTGCCAGCAACGAAGCCGGGACAGGAGGCGAAAAACTGTTTTTT	CASNEAGTGGEKLFF	TRBV7-9	TRBJ1-4	TRBD1	few
TGTGCCAGCAGCTTAGAGTGGAGGGCTAGCGGGAGCACAGATACGCAGTATTTT	CASSLEWRASGSTDTQYF	TRBV7-9	TRBJ2-3	TRBD2	once
TGCAGCGTCCGTGGACAGGGAAACAATCAGCCCCAGCATTTT	CSVRGQGNNQPQHF	TRBV29-1	TRBJ1-5	TRBD1	.
TGTGCCAGCAGCCCCCGGGTCTCACCCCTCCACTTT	CASSPRVSPLHF	TRBV5-6	TRBJ1-6	.	few
TGTGCCATCAGACAGAGATTGGAAGATGGCTACACCTTC	CAIRQRLEDGYTF	TRBV10-3	TRBJ1-2	.	.
TGTGCCAGCAGTCCAGGGACAGGGTATCAGCCCCAGCATTTT	CASSPGTGYQPQHF	TRBV27	TRBJ1-5	TRBD1	.
TGTGCCAGCACCATCCCTGGGGGGGAGAAACAATACGAGCAGTACTTC	CASTIPGGEKQYEQYF	TRBV21-1	TRBJ2-7	.	.
TGCAGCGTTAAACAAAGCGGGTTCTCCTACGAGCAGTACTTC	CSVKQSGFSYEQYF	TRBV29-1	TRBJ2-7	.	.
TGCAGCGTTGCATCCGAAGTAACCTACGAGCAGTACTTC	CSVASEVTYEQYF	TRBV29-1	TRBJ2-7	.	.
TGTGCCAGTAGTGTAAACCCCAATAAAGCCGACGAGCAGTACTTC	CASSVNPNKADEQYF	TRBV19	TRBJ2-7	.	few
TGTGCCTGGAGATTCTCTGGAAACACCATATATTTT	CAWRFSGNTIYF	TRBV30	TRBJ1-3	.	.
TGTGCCACCAGCAGAGATCAGCGGCGGGAGGAGGAGACCCAGTACTTC	CATSRDQRREEETQYF	TRBV15	TRBJ2-5	TRBD2	.
TGTGCCATCGGGAGCGGAGAAAGCTACGAGCAGTACTTC	CAIGSGESYEQYF	TRBV10-3	TRBJ2-7	.	.
TGTGCCAGCAGTCTCGACGGCAATAGCAATCAGCCCCAGCATTTT	CASSLDGNSNQPQHF	TRBV5-5	TRBJ1-5	.	.
TGTGCCAGCAGCTCCTCGGACCACTTTGAAAAACTGTTTTTT	CASSSSDHFEKLFF	TRBV11-2	TRBJ1-4	.	.
TGTGCCAGCAGCTCTTTACTGGGCCACGGGGAGCTGTTTTTT	CASSSLLGHGELFF	TRBV5-6	TRBJ2-2	.	.
TGTGCCAGCAAAGGACAAAACACAGATACGCAGTATTTT	CASKGQNTDTQYF	TRBV9	TRBJ2-3	.	.
TGTGCCAGCAGGTACGATTCCTCCGGGACTTCCTACGAGCAGTACTTC	CASRYDSSGTSYEQYF	TRBV6-5	TRBJ2-7	.	.
TGTGCCAGCAGCCCACCCGGGGGGGCGGGTAAGAATGAGCAGTTCTTC	CASSPPGGAGKNEQFF	TRBV5-4	TRBJ2-1	TRBD2	.
TGTGCCAGTACTTTAGGACTAGTCGGGGAGCTGTTTTTT	CASTLGLVGELFF	TRBV19	TRBJ2-2	TRBD2	.
TGCGCCAGCAGCGGGTTACAGGGGGCGGATGGCTACACCTTC	CASSGLQGADGYTF	TRBV5-1	TRBJ1-2	TRBD1	.